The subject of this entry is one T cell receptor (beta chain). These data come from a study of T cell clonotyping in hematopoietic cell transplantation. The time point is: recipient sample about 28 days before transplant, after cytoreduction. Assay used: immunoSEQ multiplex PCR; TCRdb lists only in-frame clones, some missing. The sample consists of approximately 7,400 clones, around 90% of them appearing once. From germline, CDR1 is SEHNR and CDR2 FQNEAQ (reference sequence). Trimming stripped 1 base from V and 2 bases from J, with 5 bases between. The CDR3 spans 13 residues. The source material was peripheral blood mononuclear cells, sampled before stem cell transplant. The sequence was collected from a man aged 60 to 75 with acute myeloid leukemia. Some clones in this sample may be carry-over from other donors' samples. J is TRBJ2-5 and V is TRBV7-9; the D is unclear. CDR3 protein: CASSLGLQETQYF. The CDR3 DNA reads TGTGCCAGCAGCTTAGGACTGCAAGAGACCCAGTACTTC.